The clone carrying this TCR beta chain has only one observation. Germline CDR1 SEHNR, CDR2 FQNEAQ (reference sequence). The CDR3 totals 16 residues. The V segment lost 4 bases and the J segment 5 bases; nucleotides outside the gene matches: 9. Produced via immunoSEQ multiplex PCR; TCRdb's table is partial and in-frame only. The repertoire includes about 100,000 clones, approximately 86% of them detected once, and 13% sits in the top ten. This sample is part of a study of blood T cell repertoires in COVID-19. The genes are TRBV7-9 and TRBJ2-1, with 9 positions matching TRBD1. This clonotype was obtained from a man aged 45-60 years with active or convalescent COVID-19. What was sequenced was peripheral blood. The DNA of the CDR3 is TGTGCCAGCAGCTATGCCTCGGGACAGGGTGACAATGAGCAGTTCTTC. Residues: CASSYASGQGDNEQFF. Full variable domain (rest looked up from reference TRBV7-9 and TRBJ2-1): DTGVSQNPRHKITKRGQNVTFRCDPISEHNRLYWYRQTLGQGPEFLTYFQNEAQLEKSRLLSDRFSAERPKGSFSTLEIQRTEQGDSAMYLCASSYASGQGDNEQFFGPGTRLTVL.